Shown below are 20 T cell receptor beta chains from a single sample sequenced in a study of cytomegalovirus exposure and HLA in healthy donors. The PCR had 60 Vbeta and 13 Jbeta primers. Produced via immunoSEQ multiplex PCR; TCRdb's table is partial and in-frame only. The sample records approximately 190,000 clones, 82% being singletons. The specimen was PBMCs. The source of these receptors is a young woman in good health and CMV-seronegative.

This chain uses TRBV6-5 with TRBJ1-2; no clear D gene. The CDR3 extends over 15 amino acids. Germline CDR1 is MNHEY and CDR2 is SVGAGI. V lost 0 bases and J lost 8, with 16 bases in between. CDR3 loop: CASSYSSAPRGGYTF. The DNA for the CDR3 is TGTGCCAGCAGTTACTCTTCTGCCCCTCGCGGAGGCTACACCTTC.

The V and J genes are TRBV10-2 and TRBJ2-7, with no clear D. The V end was cut by 0 bases, the J end by 4 bases, with 10 bases between. This CDR3 comprises 14 residues. Germline CDR1 and CDR2: WSHSY and SAAADI. The CDR3 DNA follows: TGCGCCAGCAGTGAGTCGCGGCATCTTTACGAGCAGTACTTC. Translated: CASSESRHLYEQYF.

This sequence joins TRBV28 and TRBJ1-2, with D perhaps TRBD1 (5 bases). The CDR3 has 15 residues. Deletions cut 4 bases from V and 7 bases from J, with 19 bases between. CDR1 is MDHEN and CDR2 is SYDVKM in the germline V gene. CDR3 amino acids: CASSSGGKGSGGYTF. In DNA form, the CDR3 reads TGTGCCAGCAGTTCGGGGGGTAAGGGGTCCGGTGGCTACACCTTC.

The V call is TRBV5-8, the J call TRBJ1-1; D unresolved. CDR1 SGHTS and CDR2 YDEGEE come from the germline V gene. V shed 0 bases and J shed 3 bases, with 9 bases lying between them. The CDR3 has 14 amino acids. CDR3 sequence reads: CASSLGSGHTEAFF. The CDR3 DNA reads as TGTGCCAGCAGCTTGGGGAGCGGGCACACTGAAGCTTTCTTT.

The chain has TRBV6-1 and TRBJ1-3; perhaps TRBD1 as D (6 bases). V dropped 4 bases and J dropped 8 bases, with 15 bases sitting between them. Germline-derived CDR1 and CDR2 are MNHNS and SASEGT. CDR3 length equals 14 residues. Here the CDR3 DNA reads TGTGCCAGCAGTGGTTTTCAGGGGCAGTACACCATATATTTT. Amino acid sequence: CASSGFQGQYTIYF.

This clone has a single count. In nucleotides, the CDR3 is TGTGCCAGCTCAGGGGAGGTTGCGGGAGGGCTGTACGAGCAGTACTTC. This codes for CASSGEVAGGLYEQYF. This chain uses TRBV6-6 with TRBJ2-7, with TRBD2 matching 9 bases. The CDR3 runs 16 residues. The germline CDR1 and CDR2 sequences are MNHNY and SVGAGI (reference sequence). V dropped 8 bases and J dropped 4; count of bases not matched to a gene: 15.

The chain employs TRBV28 and TRBJ2-1, with 11 nucleotides matching TRBD2. The CDR3 is 15 amino acids. The germline V gene encodes CDR1 MDHEN and CDR2 SYDVKM. J was trimmed by 2 bases and V by 6 bases; bases with no gene match: 3. CDR3 in amino acids: CASRISGRAYNEQFF. The CDR3 DNA follows: TGTGCCAGCAGAATTAGCGGGAGGGCCTACAATGAGCAGTTCTTC.

The chain is built from TRBV9 and TRBJ1-1; 7 bases fit TRBD1. The germline V gene has CDR1 SGDLS and CDR2 YYNGEE. The CDR3 is 15 amino acids. V lost 4 bases and J lost 3; bases outside the gene matches: 9. The CDR3 DNA is TGTGCCAGCAGCTCACCGGGACAGTGGGACACTGAAGCTTTCTTT. Its protein product is CASSSPGQWDTEAFF.

The chain joins TRBV7-2 to TRBJ2-7, with 8 bases aligning to TRBD2. J was trimmed by 2 bases and V by 1 base; bases with no gene match: 7. The CDR3 totals 16 residues. Germline V CDR1 and CDR2: SGHTA, FQGNSA. CDR3 DNA sequence: TGTGCCAGCAGCTTAGTAGCGGGAAGGGACCCCTACGAGCAGTACTTC. Translating gives CASSLVAGRDPYEQYF.

Only one count was recorded for this clone. The rearrangement joins TRBV4-1 to TRBJ2-3, with 7 bases fitting TRBD1. J was trimmed by 0 bases and V by 4 bases; bases with no gene match: 13. The CDR3 length is 18 residues. CDR1 and CDR2 from the germline V gene are MGHRA and YSYEKL. The chain's CDR3 is CASSPLRGDSSSTDTQYF. In DNA, the CDR3 is TGCGCCAGCAGCCCACTCAGAGGGGACAGCTCTAGCACAGATACGCAGTATTTT.

The V and J genes are TRBV29-1 and TRBJ1-1; D not resolved. V gave up 4 bases and J gave up 7 bases, with 10 bases separating them. Per germline, CDR1 SQVTM and CDR2 ANQGSEA. This CDR3 region has 11 residues. The CDR3 DNA sequence: TGCAGCGTTGTACCAGGAATTGAAGCTTTCTTT. This gives the protein CSVVPGIEAFF.

The J gene is TRBJ2-7, the V gene TRBV10-3, with TRBD2 matching over 8 bases. The CDR3 contains 13 residues. V shed 11 bases, J shed 1 base, and the junction held 7 bases outside the gene matches. Germline assignment: CDR1 ENHRY and CDR2 SYGVKD. The CDR3 loop is CALKAGESYEQYF. The CDR3 region has the DNA TGTGCCCTCAAAGCGGGAGAATCCTACGAGCAGTACTTC.

The CDR3 spells CASSLVAGATYNEQFF. In DNA, the CDR3 is TGCGCCAGCAGCTTGGTGGCGGGGGCTACCTACAATGAGCAGTTCTTC. The chain is built from TRBV5-1 and TRBJ2-1, with D possibly being TRBD2 (7 bases). The CDR3 has 16 residues. The ends were cut back, 0 bases at V and 2 bases at J, with 12 bases in the middle. CDR1 SGHRS and CDR2 YFSETQ come from the germline V gene. Combining the CDR3 with reference TRBV5-1 and TRBJ2-1 gives the whole variable domain KAGVTQTPRYLIKTRGQQVTLSCSPISGHRSVSWYQQTPGQGLQFLFEYFSETQRNKGNFPGRFSGRQFSNSRSEMNVSTLELGDSALYLCASSLVAGATYNEQFFGPGTRLTVL.

This sequence joins TRBV28 and TRBJ2-1; 14 nucleotides agree with TRBD2. With V trimmed by 4 bases and J by 5 bases, 13 bases remained unmatched. This CDR3 has 19 amino acids. The germline V gene has CDR1 MDHEN and CDR2 SYDVKM. The CDR3 DNA follows: TGTGCCAGCAGTTCAGAGGGACTAGCGGGAGCCCCCGGGCACAATGAGCAGTTCTTC. As protein: CASSSEGLAGAPGHNEQFF. Using reference TRBV28 and TRBJ2-1 for the parts outside the CDR3, the full variable domain is DVKVTQSSRYLVKRTGEKVFLECVQDMDHENMFWYRQDPGLGLRLIYFSYDVKMKEKGDIPEGYSVSREKKERFSLILESASTNQTSMYLCASSSEGLAGAPGHNEQFFGPGTRLTVL.

The V and J genes are TRBV18 and TRBJ2-3, with D possibly matching TRBD2 (6 bases). The CDR3 extends over 14 amino acids. Germline V gene lookup returns CDR1 KGHSH and CDR2 LQKENI. Trimming removed 3 bases at V and 3 bases at J, with 10 bases between. The DNA for the CDR3 is TGTGCCAGCTCACCGCCAGGGAGGACAGATACGCAGTATTTT. Protein: CASSPPGRTDTQYF.

This chain links TRBV7-8 with TRBJ2-5; 10 nucleotides match TRBD1. The V gene end was trimmed by 5 bases and the J gene end by 3 bases; junction bases not matched to a gene: 9. This CDR3 is 16 amino acids long. The germline V gene encodes CDR1 SGHVS and CDR2 FQNEAQ. CDR3 bases: TGTGCCAGCAGCCTAGGGACAGGGGCCACCAAAGAGACCCAGTACTTC. Its translation is CASSLGTGATKETQYF.

The table lists this clone with a count of one. This chain uses TRBV4-1 with TRBJ1-2; tentative D call: TRBD1 (6 bases). This CDR3 comprises 18 residues. V lost 3 bases and J lost 4, with 24 bases in between. Germline assignment: CDR1 MGHRA and CDR2 YSYEKL. CDR3 region: CASSQGGGGGGTPYGYTF. In nucleotides, the CDR3 is TGCGCCAGCAGCCAGGGGGGCGGGGGGGGAGGGACTCCCTATGGCTACACCTTC.

The chain is built from TRBV18 and TRBJ2-2; D is perhaps TRBD2 (6 bases). CDR1 KGHSH and CDR2 LQKENI come from the germline V gene. V lost 0 bases to trimming and J lost 0 bases, with 8 bases between them. The CDR3 runs 16 residues. In DNA, the CDR3 is TGTGCCAGCTCACCACCGGGGAGGTCGAACACCGGGGAGCTGTTTTTT. This codes for CASSPPGRSNTGELFF.

The V gene is TRBV5-1, the J gene TRBJ2-5; maybe TRBD2 (6 bases). Trimming stripped 0 bases from V and 2 bases from J, with 8 bases between. Germline V gives CDR1 SGHRS, CDR2 YFSETQ. This CDR3 region has 14 residues. CDR3 loop: CASSLGTIQETQYF. The CDR3 bases are TGCGCCAGCAGCTTGGGGACTATACAAGAGACCCAGTACTTC.

V and J are TRBV7-6 and TRBJ2-2; D may be TRBD2 (6 bases). Germline values: CDR1 SGHVS, CDR2 FNYEAQ. V lost 0 bases and J 7 bases, leaving 12 bases between the germline ends. The CDR3 runs 15 residues. CDR3 residues: CASSLAGDGSGELFF. The CDR3 DNA follows: TGTGCCAGCAGCTTAGCGGGGGACGGGAGCGGGGAGCTGTTTTTT.